One and the same sample provided the 28 T cell receptor beta chains below, sequenced in a study of T-cell reconstitution after alpha-beta-depleted transplantation in children. For TCRbeta, the library was prepared with unique molecular identifiers. TCRdb re-analysed the PCR reads in MiXCR, keeping a single row per CDR3 protein. The sample has 280,000 or so distinct CDR3 sequences, roughly 10% seen once. The sample here was peripheral blood, taken 180 days after TCRalphabeta/CD19-depleted stem cell transplant. The receptor source for this set is a male patient between 2 and 10 years old who had a stem cell transplant for chronic granulomatous disease, so the T cells may come from the graft donor.

This clonotype has a count of ten or more. The chain joins TRBV5-1 to TRBJ2-7, with TRBD2 identical over 12 bases. V dropped 0 bases and J dropped 1; count of bases not matched to a gene: 17. The CDR3 loop spans 21 amino acids. Germline V gene data show CDR1 as SGHRS and CDR2 as YFSETQ. The CDR3 DNA is TGCGCCAGCAGCTTGGTATGGCGTCTAGCGGGAGGGCCGCCCTGGTCCTACGAGCAGTACTTC. It translates to CASSLVWRLAGGPPWSYEQYF.

At least ten counts were recorded for this clonotype. This chain uses TRBV3-1 with TRBJ2-3; D uncertain. Per the germline V gene, CDR1 is LGHDT and CDR2 is YNNKEL (reference sequence). The CDR3 is made up of 13 amino acids. Trimming removed 4 bases from V and 4 bases from J, with 9 bases in between. In DNA form, the CDR3 reads TGTGCCAGCAGCCCCAACGGTTCAGATACGCAGTATTTT. It specifies CASSPNGSDTQYF.

This clonotype occurred a few times. The chain uses TRBV6-5 and TRBJ2-1; 10 bases map to TRBD2. Germline V CDR1 and CDR2: MNHEY, SVGAGI. Germline trimming cut 0 bases from V and 2 bases from J; bases unmatched to any gene: 4. The length of the CDR3 is 17 residues. CDR3 in amino acids: CASSYSTLAGAYNEQFF. CDR3 in DNA: TGTGCCAGCAGTTACTCAACTCTAGCGGGGGCCTACAATGAGCAGTTCTTC.

This clonotype has at least ten counts. The CDR3 reads CATDDPNTGELFF. The CDR3 region has the DNA TGTGCCACAGACGACCCGAACACCGGGGAGCTGTTTTTT. This chain connects TRBV7-9 to TRBJ2-2; D is undetermined. This CDR3 comprises 13 residues. The germline gives CDR1 SEHNR, CDR2 FQNEAQ (reference sequence). Trimming removed 10 bases at V and 0 bases at J, with 9 bases between.

This clonotype was counted many times. The chain carries TRBV7-6 and TRBJ2-2; D perhaps matches TRBD1 (5 bases). V lost 5 bases, J lost 0 bases, and 13 bases lay in between. The CDR3 is made up of 16 amino acids. Germline V gives CDR1 SGHVS, CDR2 FNYEAQ. As DNA, the CDR3 is TGTGCCAGCAGCGCACTGGGGCAACCGAACACCGGGGAGCTGTTTTTT. This translates into CASSALGQPNTGELFF.

This clonotype was detected only a few times. The genes are TRBV12-3 or TRBV12-4 and TRBJ2-1, with D hard to call. The length of the CDR3 is 10 residues. V lost 3 bases and J 8 bases, leaving 2 bases between the germline ends. The CDR3 loop reads CASSFHEQFF. Here the CDR3 DNA reads TGTGCCAGCAGTTTCCATGAGCAGTTCTTC.

Many counts were recorded for this clonotype. The rearrangement links TRBV10-3 to TRBJ2-7; TRBD2 aligns across 13 bases. The V gene's germline CDR1 is ENHRY and CDR2 SYGVKD. CDR3 length equals 16 residues. V dropped 9 bases and J dropped 2; count of bases not matched to a gene: 10. This CDR3 reads CAISELAGGNPYEQYF. DNA of the CDR3: TGTGCCATTTCTGAACTAGCGGGAGGGAATCCCTACGAGCAGTACTTC.

This clonotype was seen only a few times. The CDR3 nucleotides read TGTGCCAGCCGGGTCCCTAACTCCTACGAGCAGTACTTC. Translated, it gives CASRVPNSYEQYF. The chain joins TRBV6-2 or TRBV6-3 to TRBJ2-7; D remains unclear. The CDR3 has 13 amino acids. V lost 8 bases to trimming and J lost 0 bases, with 11 bases between them. In germline, CDR1 is MNHEY, CDR2 SVGEGT.

The chain carries TRBV7-6 and TRBJ2-1; 12 positions agree with TRBD2. From germline, CDR1 is SGHVS and CDR2 FNYEAQ. The CDR3 runs to 16 residues. V lost 7 bases to trimming and J lost 8 bases; unmatched junction nucleotides: 12. For the CDR3, the DNA is TGTGCCAGCACCTTCCGCCGGACTAGCGGGACGGATGAGCAGTTCTTC. Residues: CASTFRRTSGTDEQFF.

The J gene is TRBJ1-1, the V gene TRBV12-3 or TRBV12-4; D remains unclear. The CDR3 sequence is 15 residues long. Deletions cut 7 bases from V and 5 bases from J, with 20 bases between. Here the CDR3 reads CASTRPSEARTEAFF. The CDR3 DNA reads TGTGCCAGCACCCGTCCCTCGGAGGCGCGGACTGAAGCTTTCTTT.

This clonotype was found many times. The gene calls are TRBV12-3 or TRBV12-4 and TRBJ2-7; D ambiguous. The CDR3 is made up of 12 amino acids. Between the trimmed V and J ends, which lost 6 bases and 3 bases, there was a span of 9 bases. CDR3 sequence: CASSYTSYEQYF. CDR3 sequence (DNA): TGTGCCAGCAGCTATACAAGCTACGAGCAGTACTTC.

This clonotype was recorded at least ten times. This CDR3 reads CSARVKGSGTEAFF. Written as DNA, the CDR3 is TGCAGTGCTAGAGTTAAAGGGAGTGGCACTGAAGCTTTCTTT. The V and J genes are TRBV20-1 and TRBJ1-1, with unresolved D. The V gene lost 1 base and the J gene lost 4 bases, with 13 bases spanning the gap. Germline V gene data show CDR1 as DFQATT and CDR2 as SNEGSKA (reference sequence). The length of the CDR3 is 14 residues.

The sample holds many counts of this clonotype. The V and J genes are TRBV5-1 and TRBJ2-1, with D unclear. Germline CDR1 is SGHRS and CDR2 is YFSETQ. Trimming cost V 2 bases and J 7 bases, with 7 bases left between them. This CDR3 region has 12 residues. The CDR3 DNA sequence: TGCGCCAGCAGCTTTGCCCGGAATGAGCAGTTCTTC. It translates to CASSFARNEQFF.

This clonotype was counted at least ten times. The chain joins TRBV5-1 to TRBJ2-3; weak D call: TRBD1 (5 bases). Germline V lookup: CDR1 SGHRS, CDR2 YFSETQ. Deletions cut 0 bases from V and 2 bases from J, with 7 bases between. The CDR3 is made up of 14 amino acids. The CDR3 reads CASSLEGNTDTQYF. The CDR3 DNA sequence: TGCGCCAGCAGCTTGGAGGGGAACACAGATACGCAGTATTTT.

This clonotype was detected many times. The chain is built from TRBV10-3 and TRBJ2-6, with 7 bases lining up with TRBD1. Trimming removed 6 bases from V and 0 bases from J; junction bases left unmatched: 5. Looked up from germline, CDR1 is ENHRY and CDR2 is SYGVKD. This CDR3 comprises 16 residues. The CDR3 reads CAIRTPGGSGANVLTF. CDR3 DNA: TGTGCCATCAGGACCCCAGGGGGCTCTGGGGCCAACGTCCTGACTTTC.

Ten or more counts support this clonotype. The genes are TRBV3-1 and TRBJ2-7; possibly TRBD1 for D (6 bases). From germline, CDR1 is LGHDT and CDR2 YNNKEL (reference sequence). The CDR3 runs to 15 residues. The V gene lost 5 bases and the J gene lost 1 base, with 15 bases spanning the gap. CDR3 loop: CASSFRTVKSYEQYF. The CDR3 bases are TGTGCCAGCAGCTTTAGGACAGTTAAGTCCTACGAGCAGTACTTC.

This clonotype was detected once. V is TRBV4-1 and J is TRBJ2-5; D unresolved. Germline CDR1 reads MGHRA; CDR2 reads YSYEKL. The V and J ends lost 1 base and 5 bases respectively, with 20 bases between them. The CDR3 has 17 amino acids. The CDR3 here is CASSQVFPPRLEETQYF. CDR3 nucleotides: TGCGCCAGCAGCCAAGTTTTCCCACCAAGATTGGAGGAGACCCAGTACTTC.

This clonotype appeared many times. V usage is TRBV27 and J usage is TRBJ2-5; 7 bases line up with TRBD1. V lost 7 bases and J lost 6; bases outside the gene matches: 8. The V gene's germline CDR1 is MNHEY and CDR2 SMNVEV (reference sequence). The CDR3 loop spans 13 amino acids. For the CDR3, the DNA is TGTGCCAGCACCCCAACAGGGGTCAAGACCCAGTACTTC. Translating it yields CASTPTGVKTQYF.

The sample holds many counts of this clonotype. This chain uses TRBV7-2 with TRBJ2-3, with D possibly being TRBD1 or TRBD2 (7 bases each). The CDR3 loop spans 14 amino acids. The germline V gene encodes CDR1 SGHTA and CDR2 FQGNSA. The V gene lost 6 bases and the J gene lost 4 bases, with 14 bases spanning the gap. The CDR3: CASRSQGGPDTQYF. CDR3 coding DNA: TGTGCCAGCAGGTCCCAGGGGGGGCCAGATACGCAGTATTTT.

About this clonotype itself: A much larger clone lies a single base off, so this may be a read error. CDR3 in amino acids: CASSLAGWLETQYF. In nucleotides, the CDR3 is TGTGCCAGCAGCCTAGCAGGCTGGCTAGAGACCCAGTACTTC. This chain connects TRBV7-2 to TRBJ2-5; the D gene is possibly TRBD2 (5 bases). CDR1 and CDR2 from the germline V gene are SGHTA and FQGNSA. The length of the CDR3 is 14 residues.

This clonotype has ten or more counts. V gene TRBV6-1 combines with J gene TRBJ2-7; D is possibly TRBD1 (5 bases). Germline lookup yields CDR1 MNHNS and CDR2 SASEGT. V lost 4 bases and J 0 bases, leaving 16 bases between the germline ends. The CDR3 has 16 residues. The chain's CDR3 is CASSASGAGFSYEQYF. The CDR3 DNA reads TGTGCCAGCAGTGCCTCTGGGGCAGGATTCTCCTACGAGCAGTACTTC.

Comments on this clonotype: A read error is likely, as this CDR3 ends without the conserved phenylalanine or tryptophan. The gene calls are TRBV7-3 and TRBJ2-5; 8 nucleotides line up with TRBD1. The CDR3 is 20 amino acids. From germline, CDR1 is SGHTA and CDR2 FQGTGA. Trimming took 0 bases from V and 0 from J; bases not matched to a gene: 15. The CDR3 spells CASSLTSRQGPQTHQETQYL. Written as DNA, the CDR3 is TGTGCCAGCAGCTTAACCTCAAGACAGGGGCCGCAGACCCACCAAGAGACCCAGTACTTA.

A word on this clonotype: This may stem from a read error, because a much larger clone lies one nucleotide away. The rearrangement uses TRBV7-2 and TRBJ2-5; D is uncertain. Looked up from germline, CDR1 is SGHTA and CDR2 is FQGNSA. Trimming pared 9 bases from V and 5 bases from J, leaving 13 bases between. The CDR3 contains 12 residues. This CDR3 is CASLGSGETQYF. CDR3 coding DNA: TGTGCCAGTTTGGGTTCCGGCGAGACCCAGTACTTC. Together with reference TRBV7-2 and TRBJ2-5, the CDR3 gives the full variable domain: GAGVSQSPSNKVTEKGKDVELRCDPISGHTALYWYRQSLGQGLEFLIYFQGNSAPDKSGLPSDRFSAERTGGSVSTLTIQRTQQEDSAVYLCASLGSGETQYFGPGTRLLVL.

In this sample, this clonotype turned up many times. The gene calls are TRBV5-1 and TRBJ2-7; 12 bases map to TRBD1. The CDR3 covers 16 residues. The V gene's germline CDR1 is SGHRS and CDR2 YFSETQ. Germline trimming cut 0 bases from V and 1 base from J; bases unmatched to any gene: 2. The CDR3 loop is CASSLAGQGASYEQYF. CDR3 DNA sequence: TGCGCCAGCAGCTTGGCGGGACAGGGGGCATCCTACGAGCAGTACTTC. Variable domain in full (rest from reference TRBV5-1 and TRBJ2-7): KAGVTQTPRYLIKTRGQQVTLSCSPISGHRSVSWYQQTPGQGLQFLFEYFSETQRNKGNFPGRFSGRQFSNSRSEMNVSTLELGDSALYLCASSLAGQGASYEQYFGPGTRLTVT.

Of note for this clonotype: This could be a read error, since a much larger clone is one nucleotide away. The chain combines TRBV18 with TRBJ2-7; 8 nucleotides agree with TRBD1. CDR1 and CDR2 from the germline V gene are KGHSH and LQKENI. This CDR3 is 16 amino acids long. CDR3 amino acids: CASSPRGQGAVYEQHF. The CDR3 nucleotides read TGTGCCAGCTCACCACGGGGTCAGGGGGCGGTCTACGAGCAGCACTTC.

This clonotype was found many times. The V call is TRBV12-3 or TRBV12-4, the J call TRBJ1-1, with TRBD1 identical over 8 bases. Trimming removed 5 bases from V and 3 bases from J; junction bases left unmatched: 2. This CDR3 spans 13 amino acids. CDR3 in amino acids: CASSTDRDTEAFF. DNA of the CDR3: TGTGCCAGCAGTACGGACAGGGACACTGAAGCTTTCTTT.

On this clonotype itself: A read error may be the cause here, since a much bigger clone is one base away. The conserved final phenylalanine or tryptophan is absent from the CDR3, which likely points to a read error. This chain connects TRBV12-3 or TRBV12-4 to TRBJ2-3, with 16 bases aligning to TRBD2. CDR3 length: 15 amino acids. The J segment lost 8 bases and the V segment lost 5 bases, leaving 4 bases of the junction unmatched. CDR3 sequence: CASSPGLAGGLTQYI. Written as DNA, the CDR3 is TGTGCCAGCAGTCCGGGACTAGCGGGAGGGCTTACGCAGTATATT.

This clonotype was observed many times. This chain uses TRBV11-2 with TRBJ2-3; D uncertain. V was trimmed by 5 bases and J by 4 bases, leaving 10 bases between them. The CDR3 runs to 13 residues. Germline V gene data show CDR1 as SGHAT and CDR2 as FQNNGV. CDR3 in DNA: TGTGCCAGCAGCCATATTCTTTCAGATACGCAGTATTTT. Translated, it gives CASSHILSDTQYF.